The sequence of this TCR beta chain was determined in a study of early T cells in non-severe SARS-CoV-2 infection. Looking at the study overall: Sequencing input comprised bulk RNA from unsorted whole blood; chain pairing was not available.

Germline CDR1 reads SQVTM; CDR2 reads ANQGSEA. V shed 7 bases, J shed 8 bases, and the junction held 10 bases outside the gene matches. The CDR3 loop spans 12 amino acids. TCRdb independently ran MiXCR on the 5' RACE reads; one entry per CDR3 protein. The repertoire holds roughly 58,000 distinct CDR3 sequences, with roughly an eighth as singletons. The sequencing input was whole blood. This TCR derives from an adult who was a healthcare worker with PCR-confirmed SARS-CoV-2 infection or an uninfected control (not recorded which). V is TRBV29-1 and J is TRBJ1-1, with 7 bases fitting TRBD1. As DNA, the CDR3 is TGCAGCGCCTCAGGGGGATCAAGGGAAGCTTTCTTT. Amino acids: CSASGGSREAFF.